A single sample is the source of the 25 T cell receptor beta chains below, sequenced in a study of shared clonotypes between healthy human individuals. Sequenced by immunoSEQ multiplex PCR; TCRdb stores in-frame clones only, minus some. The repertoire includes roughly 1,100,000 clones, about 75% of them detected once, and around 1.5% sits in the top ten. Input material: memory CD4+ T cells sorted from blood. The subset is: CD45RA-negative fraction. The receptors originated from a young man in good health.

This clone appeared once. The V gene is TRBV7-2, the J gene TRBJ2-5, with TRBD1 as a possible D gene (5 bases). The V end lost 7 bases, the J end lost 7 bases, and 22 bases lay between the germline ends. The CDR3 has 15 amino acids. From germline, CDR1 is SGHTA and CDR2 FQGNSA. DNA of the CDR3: TGTGCCAGCACCTACCGGGCCACACTTCAGGGGACCCAGTACTTC. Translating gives CASTYRATLQGTQYF. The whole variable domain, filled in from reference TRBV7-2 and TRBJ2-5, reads GAGVSQSPSNKVTEKGKDVELRCDPISGHTALYWYRQSLGQGLEFLIYFQGNSAPDKSGLPSDRFSAERTGGSVSTLTIQRTQQEDSAVYLCASTYRATLQGTQYFGPGTRLLVL.

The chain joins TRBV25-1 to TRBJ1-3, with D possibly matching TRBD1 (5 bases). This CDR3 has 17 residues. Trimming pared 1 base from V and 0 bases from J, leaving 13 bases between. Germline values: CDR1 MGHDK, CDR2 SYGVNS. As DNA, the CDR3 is TGTGCCAGCAGTGAATCGGGGCGGTCGTTCTCTGGAAACACCATATATTTT. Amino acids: CASSESGRSFSGNTIYF.

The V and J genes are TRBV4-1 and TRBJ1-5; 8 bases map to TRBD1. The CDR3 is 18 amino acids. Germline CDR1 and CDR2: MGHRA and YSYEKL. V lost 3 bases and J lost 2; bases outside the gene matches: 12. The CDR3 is CASSHAVRGPGGNQPQHF. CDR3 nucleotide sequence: TGCGCCAGCAGCCATGCCGTCAGGGGGCCCGGAGGCAATCAGCCCCAGCATTTT.

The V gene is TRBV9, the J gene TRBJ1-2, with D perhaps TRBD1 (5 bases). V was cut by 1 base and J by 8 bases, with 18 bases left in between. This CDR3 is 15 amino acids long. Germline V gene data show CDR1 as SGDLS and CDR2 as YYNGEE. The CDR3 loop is CASSVLPDRGQGYTF. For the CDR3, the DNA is TGTGCCAGCAGCGTACTCCCAGACAGAGGCCAAGGCTACACCTTC.

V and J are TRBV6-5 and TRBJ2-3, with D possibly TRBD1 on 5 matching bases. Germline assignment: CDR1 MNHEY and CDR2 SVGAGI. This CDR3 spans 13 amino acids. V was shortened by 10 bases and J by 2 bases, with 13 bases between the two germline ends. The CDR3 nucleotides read TGTGCCACTAAGACAGCTAACACAGATACGCAGTATTTT. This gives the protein CATKTANTDTQYF.

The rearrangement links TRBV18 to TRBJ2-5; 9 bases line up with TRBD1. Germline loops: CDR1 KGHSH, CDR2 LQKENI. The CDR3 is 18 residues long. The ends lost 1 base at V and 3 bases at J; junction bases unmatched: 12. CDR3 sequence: CASSPRIGLGQGKETQYF. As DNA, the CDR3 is TGTGCCAGCTCACCACGGATCGGACTCGGACAGGGGAAAGAGACCCAGTACTTC.

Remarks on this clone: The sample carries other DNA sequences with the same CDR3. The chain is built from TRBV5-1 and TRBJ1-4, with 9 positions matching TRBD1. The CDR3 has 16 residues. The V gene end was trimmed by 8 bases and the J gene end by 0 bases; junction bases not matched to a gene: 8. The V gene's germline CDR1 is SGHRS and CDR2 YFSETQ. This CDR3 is CASSRQGEATNEKLFF. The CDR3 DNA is TGCGCCAGTTCACGACAGGGGGAGGCAACTAATGAAAAACTGTTTTTT.

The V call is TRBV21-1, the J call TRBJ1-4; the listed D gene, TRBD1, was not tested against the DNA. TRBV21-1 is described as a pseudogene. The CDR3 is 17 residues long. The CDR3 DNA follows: TGTGCCAGCAGCGCCGGCCCCCGGACAGGGTCGACAGAAAAACTGTTTTTT. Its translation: CASSAGPRTGSTEKLFF.

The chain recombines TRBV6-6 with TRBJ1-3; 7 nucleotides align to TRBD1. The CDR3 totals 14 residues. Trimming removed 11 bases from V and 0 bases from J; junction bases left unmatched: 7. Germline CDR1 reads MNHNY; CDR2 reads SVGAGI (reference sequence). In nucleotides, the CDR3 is TGTGCCGTCTCTCGACAGGGCTCTGGAAACACCATATATTTT. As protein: CAVSRQGSGNTIYF.

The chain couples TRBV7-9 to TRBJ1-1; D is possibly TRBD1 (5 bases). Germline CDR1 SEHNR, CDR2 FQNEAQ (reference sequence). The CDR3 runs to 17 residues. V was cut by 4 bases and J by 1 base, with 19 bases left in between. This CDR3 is CASSSPPGRDRNTEAFF. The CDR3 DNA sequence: TGTGCCAGCAGCTCCCCCCCGGGGAGGGACCGGAACACTGAAGCTTTCTTT.

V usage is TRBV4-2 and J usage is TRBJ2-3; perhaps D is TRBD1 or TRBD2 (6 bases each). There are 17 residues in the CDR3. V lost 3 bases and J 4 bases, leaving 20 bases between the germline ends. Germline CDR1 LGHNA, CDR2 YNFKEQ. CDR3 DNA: TGTGCCAGCAGCCATTCTACGGGGGCCTCCCCTGCAGATACGCAGTATTTT. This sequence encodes CASSHSTGASPADTQYF.

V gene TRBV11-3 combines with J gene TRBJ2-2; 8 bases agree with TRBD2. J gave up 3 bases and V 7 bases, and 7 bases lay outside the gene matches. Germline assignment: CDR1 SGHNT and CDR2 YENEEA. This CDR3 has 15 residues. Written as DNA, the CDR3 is TGTGCCAGCACCCCTTCGGGGGGGTACACCGGGGAGCTGTTTTTT. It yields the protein CASTPSGGYTGELFF.

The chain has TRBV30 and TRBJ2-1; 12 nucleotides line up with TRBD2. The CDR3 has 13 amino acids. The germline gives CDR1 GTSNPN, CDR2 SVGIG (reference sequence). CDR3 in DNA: TGTGCATCTGGACTAGCGGGGCCGAGCGAGCAGTTCTTC. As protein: CASGLAGPSEQFF. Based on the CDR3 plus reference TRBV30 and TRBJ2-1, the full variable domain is SQTIHQWPATLVQPVGSPLSLECTVEGTSNPNLYWYRQAAGRGLQLLFYSVGIGQISSEVPQNLSASRPQDRQFILSSKKLLLSDSGFYLCASGLAGPSEQFFGPGTRLTVL.

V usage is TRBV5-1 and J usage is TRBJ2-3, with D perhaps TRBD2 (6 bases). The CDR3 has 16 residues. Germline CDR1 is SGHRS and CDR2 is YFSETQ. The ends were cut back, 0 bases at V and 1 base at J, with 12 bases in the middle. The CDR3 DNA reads TGCGCCAGCAGCTTGGCCGTTGCTAGCGGCACAGATACGCAGTATTTT. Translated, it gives CASSLAVASGTDTQYF.

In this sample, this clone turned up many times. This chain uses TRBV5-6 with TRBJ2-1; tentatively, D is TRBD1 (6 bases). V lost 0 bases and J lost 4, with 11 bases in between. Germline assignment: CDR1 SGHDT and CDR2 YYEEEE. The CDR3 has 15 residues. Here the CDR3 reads CASSLGQGIYNEQFF. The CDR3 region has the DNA TGTGCCAGCAGCTTGGGGCAGGGGATTTACAATGAGCAGTTCTTC.

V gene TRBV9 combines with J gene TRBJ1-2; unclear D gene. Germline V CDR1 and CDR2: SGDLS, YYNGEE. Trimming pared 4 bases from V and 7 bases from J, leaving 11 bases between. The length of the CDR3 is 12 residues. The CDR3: CASSQPDSGYTF. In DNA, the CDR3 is TGTGCCAGCAGCCAACCCGATTCTGGCTACACCTTC.

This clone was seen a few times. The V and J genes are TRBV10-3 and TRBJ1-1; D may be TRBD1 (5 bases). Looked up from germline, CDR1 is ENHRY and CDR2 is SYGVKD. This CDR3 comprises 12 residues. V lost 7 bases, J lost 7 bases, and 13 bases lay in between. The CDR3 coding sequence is TGTGCCATCACCAAAGACAGAGTTGAAGCTTTCTTT. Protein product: CAITKDRVEAFF.

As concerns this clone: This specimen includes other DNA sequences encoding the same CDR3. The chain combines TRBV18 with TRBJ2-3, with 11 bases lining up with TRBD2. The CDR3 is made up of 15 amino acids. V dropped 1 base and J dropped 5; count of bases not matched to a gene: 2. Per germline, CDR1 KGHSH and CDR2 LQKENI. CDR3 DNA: TGTGCCAGCTCACCACTAGCGGGAGGGCAAGATACGCAGTATTTT. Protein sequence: CASSPLAGGQDTQYF. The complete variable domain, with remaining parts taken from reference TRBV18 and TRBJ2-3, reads NAGVMQNPRHLVRRRGQEARLRCSPMKGHSHVYWYRQLPEEGLKFMVYLQKENIIDESGMPKERFSAEFPKEGPSILRIQQVVRGDSAAYFCASSPLAGGQDTQYFGPGTRLTVL.

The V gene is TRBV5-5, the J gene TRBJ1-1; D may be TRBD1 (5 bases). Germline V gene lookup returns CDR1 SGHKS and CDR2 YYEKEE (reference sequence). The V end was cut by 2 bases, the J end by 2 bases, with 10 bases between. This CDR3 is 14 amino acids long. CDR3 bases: TGTGCCAGCAGCTTTTCTGGGGGTAACACTGAAGCTTTCTTT. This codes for CASSFSGGNTEAFF.

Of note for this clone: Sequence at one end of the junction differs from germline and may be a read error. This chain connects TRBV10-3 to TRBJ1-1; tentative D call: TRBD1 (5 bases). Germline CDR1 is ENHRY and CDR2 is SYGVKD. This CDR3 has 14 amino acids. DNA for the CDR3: TGTGCCAGCAGTCTGCGAGGGGCAAACACTGAAGCTTTCTTT. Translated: CASSLRGANTEAFF.

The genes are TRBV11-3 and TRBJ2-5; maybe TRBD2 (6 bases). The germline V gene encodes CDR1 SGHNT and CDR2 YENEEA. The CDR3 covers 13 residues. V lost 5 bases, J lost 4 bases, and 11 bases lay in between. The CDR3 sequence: CASSPVRGETQYF. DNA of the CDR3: TGTGCCAGCAGCCCCGTGCGGGGAGAGACCCAGTACTTC.

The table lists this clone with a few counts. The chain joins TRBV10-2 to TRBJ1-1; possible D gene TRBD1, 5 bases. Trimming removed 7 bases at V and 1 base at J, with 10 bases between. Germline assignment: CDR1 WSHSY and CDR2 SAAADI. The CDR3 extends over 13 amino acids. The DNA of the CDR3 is TGCGCCAGCACTACAGGAGCGAACACTGAAGCTTTCTTT. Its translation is CASTTGANTEAFF.

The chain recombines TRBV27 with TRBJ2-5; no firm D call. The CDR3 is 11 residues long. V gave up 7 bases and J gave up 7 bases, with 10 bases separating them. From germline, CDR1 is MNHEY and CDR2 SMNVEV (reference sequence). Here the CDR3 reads CASIQGGTQYF. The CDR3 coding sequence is TGTGCCAGCATCCAAGGCGGGACCCAGTACTTC.

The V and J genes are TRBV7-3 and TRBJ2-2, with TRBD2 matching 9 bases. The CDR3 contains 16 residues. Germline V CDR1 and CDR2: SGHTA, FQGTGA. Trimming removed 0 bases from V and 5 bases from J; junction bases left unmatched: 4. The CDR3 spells CASSLTLAGATGELFF. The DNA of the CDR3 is TGTGCCAGCAGCTTAACGTTAGCGGGGGCGACCGGGGAGCTGTTTTTT.

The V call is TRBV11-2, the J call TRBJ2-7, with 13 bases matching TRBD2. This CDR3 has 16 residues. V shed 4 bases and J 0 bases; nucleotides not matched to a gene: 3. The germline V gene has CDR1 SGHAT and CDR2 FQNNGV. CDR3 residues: CASSSGLAGASYEQYF. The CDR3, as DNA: TGTGCCAGCAGCTCCGGACTAGCGGGAGCCTCCTACGAGCAGTACTTC.